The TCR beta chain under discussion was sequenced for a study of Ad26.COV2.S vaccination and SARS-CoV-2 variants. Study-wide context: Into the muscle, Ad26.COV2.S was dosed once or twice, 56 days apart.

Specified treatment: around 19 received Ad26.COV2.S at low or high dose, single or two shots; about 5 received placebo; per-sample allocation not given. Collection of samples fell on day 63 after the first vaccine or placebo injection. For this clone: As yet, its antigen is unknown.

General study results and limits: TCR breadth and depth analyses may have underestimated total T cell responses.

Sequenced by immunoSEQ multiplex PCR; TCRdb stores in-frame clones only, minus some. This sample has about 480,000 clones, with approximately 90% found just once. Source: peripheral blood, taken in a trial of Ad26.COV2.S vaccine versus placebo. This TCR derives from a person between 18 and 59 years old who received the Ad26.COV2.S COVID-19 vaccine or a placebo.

In nucleotides, the CDR3 is TGTGCCAGCAGACCCCGACAGGGAGGAGTCTACGAGCAGTACTTC. Protein sequence: CASRPRQGGVYEQYF. The chain uses TRBV2 and TRBJ2-7, with D maybe TRBD1 (7 bases). This CDR3 has 15 amino acids. The V end was cut by 6 bases, the J end by 3 bases, with 18 bases between. CDR1 and CDR2 (germline): SNHLY, FYNNEI.